The 8 T cell receptor beta chains in this list originate from one sample, sequenced in a study of memory CD4+ T cells and cytomegalovirus serostatus. The data were produced by immunoSEQ multiplex PCR, yet TCRdb's version contains in-frame clones alone and is incomplete. The sample shows some 58,000 clones, roughly four fifths of them seen only once. Single viable CD3+CD4+CD8-CD45RO+ cells were sorted as the memory CD4+ T cells. The sequenced sample consisted of memory CD4+ T cells from blood. These receptors all come from an adult in good health and CMV-seronegative.

About this clone itself: Within the sample, other DNA sequences also encode this same CDR3. V usage is TRBV5-1 and J usage is TRBJ2-5; D unclear. Trimming shortened V by 0 bases and J by 4 bases, and 4 bases separated the two germline ends. Germline CDR1 is SGHRS and CDR2 is YFSETQ. The CDR3 is 12 residues long. In nucleotides, the CDR3 is TGCGCCAGCAGCTTGGCGGGAGAGACCCAGTACTTC. Encoded protein: CASSLAGETQYF.

CDR3 in DNA: TGTGCCAGCGGGACAGGGCTGTCCGGAAACACCATATATTTT. Translation gives CASGTGLSGNTIYF. V and J are TRBV5-4 and TRBJ1-3, with 9 bases aligning to TRBD1. From germline, CDR1 is SGHNT and CDR2 YYREEE (reference sequence). The CDR3 consists of 14 residues. Unmatched junction bases numbered 6, after V lost 7 bases and J lost 4 bases.

The rearrangement links TRBV7-9 to TRBJ1-2; a possible D gene is TRBD1 (6 bases). The CDR3 has 14 residues. Germline V lookup: CDR1 SEHNR, CDR2 FQNEAQ (reference sequence). The germline V and J ends were trimmed by 3 bases and 6 bases, with 14 bases remaining between them. CDR3 in amino acids: CASSFTGPGDGYTF. As DNA, the CDR3 is TGTGCCAGCAGCTTTACTGGGCCAGGGGATGGCTACACCTTC.

This chain uses TRBV5-4 with TRBJ1-1, with D hard to call. Germline V gene sequence: CDR1 SGHNT, CDR2 YYREEE (reference sequence). This CDR3 comprises 14 residues. Trimming pared 4 bases from V and 1 base from J, leaving 11 bases between. The CDR3 loop reads CASSPPGRNTEAFF. Written as DNA, the CDR3 is TGTGCCAGCAGCCCCCCCGGCAGGAACACTGAAGCTTTCTTT.

The CDR3 is CASSSGLAGGLSGANVLTF. The CDR3 nucleotides read TGTGCCAGCAGCTCGGGACTAGCGGGAGGCCTCTCTGGGGCCAACGTCCTGACTTTC. J is TRBJ2-6 and V is TRBV7-9; 15 nucleotides align to TRBD2. The CDR3 is 19 amino acids. Germline V lookup: CDR1 SEHNR, CDR2 FQNEAQ (reference sequence). J was trimmed by 0 bases and V by 4 bases; bases with no gene match: 4.

This clone was observed a few times. The rearrangement uses TRBV18 and TRBJ1-2, with D perhaps TRBD1 (6 bases). The CDR3 length is 14 residues. The V end was cut by 3 bases, the J end by 8 bases, with 16 bases between. Germline V gene lookup returns CDR1 KGHSH and CDR2 LQKENI. CDR3 DNA: TGTGCCAGCTCACCGTCGACAGGAAGGGAAGGCTACACCTTC. This encodes CASSPSTGREGYTF. Full variable domain (missing parts from reference TRBV18 and TRBJ1-2): NAGVMQNPRHLVRRRGQEARLRCSPMKGHSHVYWYRQLPEEGLKFMVYLQKENIIDESGMPKERFSAEFPKEGPSILRIQQVVRGDSAAYFCASSPSTGREGYTFGSGTRLTVV.

The table lists this clone with a few counts. This sequence joins TRBV5-6 and TRBJ2-5; 7 bases are a match to TRBD1. The V segment lost 0 bases and the J segment 4 bases; nucleotides outside the gene matches: 3. The germline CDR1 and CDR2 sequences are SGHDT and YYEEEE. The CDR3 totals 14 residues. The CDR3 loop reads CASSLGAGGETQYF. In nucleotides, the CDR3 is TGTGCCAGCAGCTTGGGGGCAGGGGGAGAGACCCAGTACTTC.

The chain uses TRBV6-1 and TRBJ1-1, with D perhaps TRBD1 (5 bases). Germline CDR1 is MNHNS and CDR2 is SASEGT. With 6 bases removed from V and 2 bases from J, the gap between germline ends came to 13 bases. The CDR3 consists of 14 residues. CDR3 residues: CASSGTDPNTEAFF. As DNA, the CDR3 is TGTGCCAGCAGCGGGACCGATCCAAACACTGAAGCTTTCTTT.